This TCR beta chain emerged from a study of blood T cell repertoires in COVID-19. This clone is a singleton in its sample. Clones were read by immunoSEQ multiplex PCR, and TCRdb kept only the in-frame ones, dropping some. The sample consists of about 260,000 clones, around 84% of them appearing once. With 6 bases clipped from V and 5 bases from J, the junction kept 9 bases outside the gene matches. Germline CDR1 and CDR2: LNHDA and SQIVND (reference sequence). The CDR3 has 14 residues. The sequence was obtained from a man aged 30-40 years with acute COVID-19. The source material was PBMCs or T cells enriched from blood (not recorded which). The gene calls are TRBV19 and TRBJ1-2; 7 bases align to TRBD1. The CDR3 region is CASSRAGTAYGYTF. The CDR3 DNA reads TGTGCCAGTAGCCGCGCCGGGACAGCGTATGGCTACACCTTC.